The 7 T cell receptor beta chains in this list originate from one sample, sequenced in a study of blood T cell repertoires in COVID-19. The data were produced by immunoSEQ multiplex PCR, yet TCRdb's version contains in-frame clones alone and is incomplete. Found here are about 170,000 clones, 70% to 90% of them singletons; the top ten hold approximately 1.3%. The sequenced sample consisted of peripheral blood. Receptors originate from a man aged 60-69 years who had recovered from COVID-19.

In nucleotides, the CDR3 is TGCAGCGTCGTACGGGGGGTTCGTGGCTACACCTTC. Its protein product is CSVVRGVRGYTF. V gene TRBV29-1 combines with J gene TRBJ1-2, with D perhaps matching TRBD1 (5 bases). The ends were cut back, 6 bases at V and 7 bases at J, with 15 bases in the middle. This CDR3 comprises 12 residues. Germline lookup yields CDR1 SQVTM and CDR2 ANQGSEA.

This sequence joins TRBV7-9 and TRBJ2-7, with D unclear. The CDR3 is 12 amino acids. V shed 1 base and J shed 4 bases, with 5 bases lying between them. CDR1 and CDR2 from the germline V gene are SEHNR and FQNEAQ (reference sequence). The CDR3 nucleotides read TGTGCCAGCAGCTTAGTTTCTTACGAGCAGTACTTC. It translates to CASSLVSYEQYF.

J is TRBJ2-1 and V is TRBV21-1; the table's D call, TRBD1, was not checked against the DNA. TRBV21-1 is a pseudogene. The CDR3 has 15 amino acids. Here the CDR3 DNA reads TGTGCCAGCAGCGGCCGGGACAGGGTAGACAATGAGCAGTTCTTC. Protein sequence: CASSGRDRVDNEQFF.

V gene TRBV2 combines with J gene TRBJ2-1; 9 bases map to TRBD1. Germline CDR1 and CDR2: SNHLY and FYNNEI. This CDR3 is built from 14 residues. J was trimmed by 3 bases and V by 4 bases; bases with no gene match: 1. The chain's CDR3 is CASSVTGGYNEQFF. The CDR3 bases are TGTGCCAGCAGTGTGACAGGGGGCTACAATGAGCAGTTCTTC.

The CDR3 bases are TGTGCCAGCTCACCGGAGGCGGGGGGCGTCTACACCTTC. Protein: CASSPEAGGVYTF. This chain connects TRBV18 to TRBJ1-2, with D possibly being TRBD1 (6 bases). The CDR3 has 13 amino acids. V was trimmed by 3 bases and J by 10 bases, leaving 15 bases between them. Germline values: CDR1 KGHSH, CDR2 LQKENI.

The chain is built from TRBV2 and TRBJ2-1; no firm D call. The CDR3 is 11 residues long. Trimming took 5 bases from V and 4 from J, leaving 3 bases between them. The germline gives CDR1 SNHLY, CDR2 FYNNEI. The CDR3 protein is CASSQYNEQFF. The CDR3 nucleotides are TGTGCCAGCAGTCAGTACAATGAGCAGTTCTTC.

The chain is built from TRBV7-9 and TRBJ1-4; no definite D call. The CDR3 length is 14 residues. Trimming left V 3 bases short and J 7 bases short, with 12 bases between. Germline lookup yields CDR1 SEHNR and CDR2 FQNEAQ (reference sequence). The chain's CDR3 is CASSFEGDGEKLFF. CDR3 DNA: TGTGCCAGCAGCTTCGAGGGTGACGGTGAAAAACTGTTTTTT.